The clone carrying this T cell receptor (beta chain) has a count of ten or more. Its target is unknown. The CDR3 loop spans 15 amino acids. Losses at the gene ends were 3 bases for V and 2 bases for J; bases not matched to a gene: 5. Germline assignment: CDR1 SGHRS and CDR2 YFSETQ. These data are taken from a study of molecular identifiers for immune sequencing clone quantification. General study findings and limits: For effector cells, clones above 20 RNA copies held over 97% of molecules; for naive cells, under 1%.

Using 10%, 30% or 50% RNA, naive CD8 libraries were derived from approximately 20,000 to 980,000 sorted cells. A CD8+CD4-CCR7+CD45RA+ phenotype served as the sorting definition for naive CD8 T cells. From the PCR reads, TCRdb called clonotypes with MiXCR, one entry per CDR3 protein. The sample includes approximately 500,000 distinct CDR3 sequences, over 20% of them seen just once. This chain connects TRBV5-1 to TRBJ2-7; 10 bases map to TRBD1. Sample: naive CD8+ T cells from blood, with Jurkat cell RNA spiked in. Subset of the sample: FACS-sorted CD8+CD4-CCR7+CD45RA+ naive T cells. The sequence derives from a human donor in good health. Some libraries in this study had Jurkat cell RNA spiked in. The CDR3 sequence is CASSWTGGNTYEQYF. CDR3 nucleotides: TGCGCCAGCAGCTGGACAGGGGGTAACACCTACGAGCAGTACTTC.